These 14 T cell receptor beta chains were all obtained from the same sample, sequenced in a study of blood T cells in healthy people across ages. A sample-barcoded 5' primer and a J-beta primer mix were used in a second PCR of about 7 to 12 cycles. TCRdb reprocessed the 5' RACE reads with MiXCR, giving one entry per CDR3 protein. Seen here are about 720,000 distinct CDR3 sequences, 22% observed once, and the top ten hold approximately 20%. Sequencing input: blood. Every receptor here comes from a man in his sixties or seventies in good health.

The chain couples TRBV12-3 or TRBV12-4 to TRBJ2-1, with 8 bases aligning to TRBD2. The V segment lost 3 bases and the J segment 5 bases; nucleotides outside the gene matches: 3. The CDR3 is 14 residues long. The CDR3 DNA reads TGTGCCAGCAGTTTGGCTAGCGGGCACAATGAGCAGTTCTTC. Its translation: CASSLASGHNEQFF.

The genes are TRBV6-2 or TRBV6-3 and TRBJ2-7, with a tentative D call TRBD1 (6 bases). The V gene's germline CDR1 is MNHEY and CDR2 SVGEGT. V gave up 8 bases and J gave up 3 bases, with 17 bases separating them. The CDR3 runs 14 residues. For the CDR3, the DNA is TGTGCCAGCTCACTCCACAGGGACAACTACGAGCAGTACTTC. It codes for CASSLHRDNYEQYF.

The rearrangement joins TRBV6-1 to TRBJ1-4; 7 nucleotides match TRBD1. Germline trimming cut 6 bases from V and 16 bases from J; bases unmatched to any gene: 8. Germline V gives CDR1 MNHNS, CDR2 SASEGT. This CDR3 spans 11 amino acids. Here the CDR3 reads CASRDRDRTFF. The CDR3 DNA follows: TGTGCCAGCAGGGACCGGGACAGAACGTTTTTT.

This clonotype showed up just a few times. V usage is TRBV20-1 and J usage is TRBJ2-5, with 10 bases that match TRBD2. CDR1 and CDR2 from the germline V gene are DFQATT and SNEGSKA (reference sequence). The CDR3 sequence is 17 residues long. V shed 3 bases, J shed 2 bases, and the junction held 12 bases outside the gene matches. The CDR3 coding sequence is TGCAGTGCTAGCAGCCTAGCGGGGGAACTATCTCAAGAGACCCAGTACTTC. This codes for CSASSLAGELSQETQYF.

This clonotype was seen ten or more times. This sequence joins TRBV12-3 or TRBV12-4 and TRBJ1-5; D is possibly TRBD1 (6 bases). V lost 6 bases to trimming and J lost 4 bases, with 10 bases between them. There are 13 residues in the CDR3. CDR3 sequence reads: CASSFGQNQPQHF. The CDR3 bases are TGTGCCAGCAGCTTCGGACAGAATCAGCCCCAGCATTTT.

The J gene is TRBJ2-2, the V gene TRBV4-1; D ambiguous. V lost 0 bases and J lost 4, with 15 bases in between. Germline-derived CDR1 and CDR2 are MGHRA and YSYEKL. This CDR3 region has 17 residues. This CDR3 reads CASSQDGLTIFTGELFF. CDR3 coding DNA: TGCGCCAGCAGCCAAGATGGTCTAACAATTTTCACCGGGGAGCTGTTTTTT.

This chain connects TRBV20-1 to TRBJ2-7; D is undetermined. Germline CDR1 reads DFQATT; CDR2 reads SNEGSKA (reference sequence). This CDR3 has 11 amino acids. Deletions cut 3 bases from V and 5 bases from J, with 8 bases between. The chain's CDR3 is CSASKANEQYV. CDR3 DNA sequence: TGCAGTGCTAGCAAAGCGAACGAGCAGTACGTC.

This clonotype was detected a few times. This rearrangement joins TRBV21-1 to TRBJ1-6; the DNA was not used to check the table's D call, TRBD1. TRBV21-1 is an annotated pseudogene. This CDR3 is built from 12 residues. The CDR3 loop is CASSVQGAPLHF. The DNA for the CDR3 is TGTGCCAGCAGCGTACAGGGGGCACCCCTCCACTTT.

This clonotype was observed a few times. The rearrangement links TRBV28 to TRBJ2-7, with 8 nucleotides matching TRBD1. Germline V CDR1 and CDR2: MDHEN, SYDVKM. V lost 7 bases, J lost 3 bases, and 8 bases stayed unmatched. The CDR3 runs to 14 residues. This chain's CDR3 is CASTNPTGVYEQYF. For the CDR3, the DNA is TGTGCCAGCACCAACCCGACAGGGGTCTACGAGCAGTACTTC. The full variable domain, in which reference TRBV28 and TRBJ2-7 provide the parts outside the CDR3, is DVKVTQSSRYLVKRTGEKVFLECVQDMDHENMFWYRQDPGLGLRLIYFSYDVKMKEKGDIPEGYSVSREKKERFSLILESASTNQTSMYLCASTNPTGVYEQYFGPGTRLTVT.

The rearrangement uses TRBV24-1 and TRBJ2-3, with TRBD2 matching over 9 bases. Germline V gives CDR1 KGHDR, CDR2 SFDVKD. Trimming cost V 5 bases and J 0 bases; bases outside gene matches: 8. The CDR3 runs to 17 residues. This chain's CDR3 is CATSVAWTSESTDTQYF. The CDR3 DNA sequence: TGTGCCACCAGTGTCGCCTGGACTAGCGAAAGCACAGATACGCAGTATTTT.

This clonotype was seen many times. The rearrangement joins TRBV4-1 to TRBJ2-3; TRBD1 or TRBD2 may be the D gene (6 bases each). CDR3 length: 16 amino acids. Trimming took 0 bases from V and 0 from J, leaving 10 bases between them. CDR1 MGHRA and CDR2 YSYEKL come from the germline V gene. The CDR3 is CASSQEGGRSTDTQYF. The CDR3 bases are TGCGCCAGCAGCCAAGAGGGGGGCAGGAGCACAGATACGCAGTATTTT.

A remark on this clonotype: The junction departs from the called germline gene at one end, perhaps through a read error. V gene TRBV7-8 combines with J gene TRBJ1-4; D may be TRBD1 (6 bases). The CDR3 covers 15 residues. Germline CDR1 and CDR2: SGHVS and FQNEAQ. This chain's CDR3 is CAGSSTGTTYEKLFF. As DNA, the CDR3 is TGTGCCGGCAGCTCAACAGGGACCACCTATGAAAAACTGTTTTTT.

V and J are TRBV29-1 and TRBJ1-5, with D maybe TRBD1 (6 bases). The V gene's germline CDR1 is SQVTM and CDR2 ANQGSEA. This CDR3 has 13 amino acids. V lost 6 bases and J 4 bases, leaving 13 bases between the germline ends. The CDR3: CSVAGALNQPQHF. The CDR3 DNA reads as TGCAGCGTCGCGGGGGCCCTGAATCAGCCCCAGCATTTT.

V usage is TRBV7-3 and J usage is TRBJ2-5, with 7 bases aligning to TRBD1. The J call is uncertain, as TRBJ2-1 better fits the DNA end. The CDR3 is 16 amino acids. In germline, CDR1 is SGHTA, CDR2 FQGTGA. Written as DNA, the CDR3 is TGTGCCAGCAGCTTAAATGCAGGGGGTGTTGAGAATGAGCAGTTCTTC. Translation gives CASSLNAGGVENEQFF.